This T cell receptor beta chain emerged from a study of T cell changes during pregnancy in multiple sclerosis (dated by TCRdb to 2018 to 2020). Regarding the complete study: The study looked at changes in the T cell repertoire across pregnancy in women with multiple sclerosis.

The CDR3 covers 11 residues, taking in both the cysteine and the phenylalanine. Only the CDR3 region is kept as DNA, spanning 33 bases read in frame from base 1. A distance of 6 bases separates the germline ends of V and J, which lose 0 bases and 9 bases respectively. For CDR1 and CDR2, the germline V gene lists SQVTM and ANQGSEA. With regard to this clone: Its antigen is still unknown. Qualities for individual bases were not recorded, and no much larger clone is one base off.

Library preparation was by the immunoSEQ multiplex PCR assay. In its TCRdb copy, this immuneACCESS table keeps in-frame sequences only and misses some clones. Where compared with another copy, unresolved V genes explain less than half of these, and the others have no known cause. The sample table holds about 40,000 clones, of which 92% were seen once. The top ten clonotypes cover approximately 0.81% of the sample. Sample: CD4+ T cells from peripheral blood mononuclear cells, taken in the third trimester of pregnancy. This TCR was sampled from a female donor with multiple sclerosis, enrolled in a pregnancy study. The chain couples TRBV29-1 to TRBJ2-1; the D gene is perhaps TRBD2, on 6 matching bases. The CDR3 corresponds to CSVEERGEQFF. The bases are TGCAGCGTTGAAGAGCGGGGTGAGCAGTTCTTC.